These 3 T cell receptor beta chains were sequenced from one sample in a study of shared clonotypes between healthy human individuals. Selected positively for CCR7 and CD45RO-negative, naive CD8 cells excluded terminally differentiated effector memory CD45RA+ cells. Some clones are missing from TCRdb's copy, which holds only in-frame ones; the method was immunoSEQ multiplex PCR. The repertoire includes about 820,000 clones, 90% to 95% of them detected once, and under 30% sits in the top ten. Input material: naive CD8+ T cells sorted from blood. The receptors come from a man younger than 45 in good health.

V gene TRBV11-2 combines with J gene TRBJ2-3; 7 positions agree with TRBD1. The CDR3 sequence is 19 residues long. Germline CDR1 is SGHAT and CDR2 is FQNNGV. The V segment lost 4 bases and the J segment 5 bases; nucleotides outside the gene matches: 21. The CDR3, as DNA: TGTGCCAGCAGCTCCCCCGCGGCGACAAGGACAGGATTTGGAGATACGCAGTATTTT. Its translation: CASSSPAATRTGFGDTQYF.

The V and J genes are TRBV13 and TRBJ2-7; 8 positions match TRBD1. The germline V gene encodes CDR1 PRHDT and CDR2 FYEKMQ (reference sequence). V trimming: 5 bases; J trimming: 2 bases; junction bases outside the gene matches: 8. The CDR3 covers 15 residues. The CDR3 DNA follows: TGTGCCAGCAGCGAAGCTGGGACAGGCACCTACGAGCAGTACTTC. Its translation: CASSEAGTGTYEQYF.

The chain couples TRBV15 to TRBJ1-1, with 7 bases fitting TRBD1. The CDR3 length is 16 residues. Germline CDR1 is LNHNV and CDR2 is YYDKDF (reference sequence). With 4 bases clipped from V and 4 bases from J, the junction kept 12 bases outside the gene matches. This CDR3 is CATSTVPDRSTTEAFF. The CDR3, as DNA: TGTGCCACCAGCACCGTCCCGGACAGGTCGACCACTGAAGCTTTCTTT. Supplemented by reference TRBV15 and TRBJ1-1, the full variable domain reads DAMVIQNPRYQVTQFGKPVTLSCSQTLNHNVMYWYQQKSSQAPKLLFHYYDKDFNNEADTPDNFQSRRPNTSFCFLDIRSPGLGDTAMYLCATSTVPDRSTTEAFFGQGTRLTVV.